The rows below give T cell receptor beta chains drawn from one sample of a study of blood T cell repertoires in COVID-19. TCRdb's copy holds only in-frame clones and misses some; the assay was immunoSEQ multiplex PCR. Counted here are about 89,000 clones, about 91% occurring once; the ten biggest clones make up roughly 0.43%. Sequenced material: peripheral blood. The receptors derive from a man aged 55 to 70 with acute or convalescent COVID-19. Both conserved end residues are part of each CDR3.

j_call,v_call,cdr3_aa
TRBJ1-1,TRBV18,CASSLRQSTEAFF
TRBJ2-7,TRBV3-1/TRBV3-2,CASSQGSAKEQYF
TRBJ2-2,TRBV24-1,CATSGPGTSGRGELFF
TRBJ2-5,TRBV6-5,CASSLAGQQETQYF
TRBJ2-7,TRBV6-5,CASSSTGRYIYEQYF
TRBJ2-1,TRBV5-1,CASSVTGFSYNEQFF
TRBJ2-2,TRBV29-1,CSVGSSRGSFLSNTGELFF
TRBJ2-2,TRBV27,CASSFSVITGELFF
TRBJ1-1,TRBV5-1,CASSETGQTNTEAFF
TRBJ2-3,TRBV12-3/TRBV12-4,CASSFGGGIMDF
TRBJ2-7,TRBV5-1,CASSLDLGYEQYF
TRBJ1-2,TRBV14,CASSPQGPYGYTF
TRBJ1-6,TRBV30,CAWQKTYNSPLHF
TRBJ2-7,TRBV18,CASSRDRDYEQYF
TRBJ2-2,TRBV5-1,CASSFAGADTGELFF
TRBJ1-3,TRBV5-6,CASSLEVGTSGNTIYF
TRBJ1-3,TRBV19,CASSIEYRKSSGNTIYF
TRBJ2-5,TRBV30,CAWRLFGGSQETQYF
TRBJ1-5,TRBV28,CASSLEGGLNQPQHF
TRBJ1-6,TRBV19,CASSIDRGANSPLHF
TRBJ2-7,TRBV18,CASSPTARGDANF
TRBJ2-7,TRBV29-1,CSVAGTGDGGQYF
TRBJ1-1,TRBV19,CASSITNTEAFF
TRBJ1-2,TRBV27,CASSLSGGTYGYTF
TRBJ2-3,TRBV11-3,CASSIGGGNTDTQYF
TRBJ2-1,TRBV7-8,CASSFTTWSSYNEQFF
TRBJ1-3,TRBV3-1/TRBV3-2,CASSRTGPGNTIYF
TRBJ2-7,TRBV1,CTSNQDNELSYEQYF
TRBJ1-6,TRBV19,CASTRRGQENSPLHF
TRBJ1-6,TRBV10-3,CATSNEISSPLHF
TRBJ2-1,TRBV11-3,CASSPAGAVYNEQFF
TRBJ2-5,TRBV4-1,CASSQDLKRTQYF
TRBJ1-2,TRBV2,CASSEGTGHYYGYTF
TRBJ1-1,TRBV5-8,CASSFSFGERGTEAFF
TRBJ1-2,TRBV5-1,CASSLSSGYGYTF
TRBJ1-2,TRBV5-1,CASSLETVDYGYTF
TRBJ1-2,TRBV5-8,CASSAGTNGYTF
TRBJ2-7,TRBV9,CASSVSLRTYEQYF
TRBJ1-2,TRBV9,CASSVGGDNYGYTF
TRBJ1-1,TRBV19,CASRIWETGDTEAFF
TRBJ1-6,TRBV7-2,CASSPQGDNSPLHF
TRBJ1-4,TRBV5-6,CASSLEGRANEKLFF
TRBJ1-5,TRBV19,CASSTTGGGLQPQHF
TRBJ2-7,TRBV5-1,CASSLEDYGGAYEQYF
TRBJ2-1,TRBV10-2,CASSEKPSRGEQFF
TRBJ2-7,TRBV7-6,CASSRQGGSYEQYF
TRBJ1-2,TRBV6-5,CASRGHLNYGYTF
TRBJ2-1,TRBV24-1,CATSDVTGEQFF
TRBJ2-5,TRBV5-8,CASSLRTRRETQYF
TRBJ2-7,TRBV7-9,CASSHDRSRTGSEQYF